The present entry profiles one T cell receptor (beta chain) with its context. Its cognate antigen is unknown. Here immunoSEQ multiplex PCR was the method, and the copy in TCRdb shows in-frame clones only, minus some. The sample holds 7,500 to 8,000 clones, approximately 86% seen once. This entry belongs to a study of brain metastases from non-small cell lung cancer. Overall study findings and caveats: Expanded T-cell clones appeared in approximately 60% of brain metastases over primaries.

V lost 6 bases and J lost 1, with 6 bases in between. Germline assignment: CDR1 SNHLY and CDR2 FYNNEI. The CDR3 is 12 residues long. The sequence came from a donor aged 40 or over with non-small cell lung cancer. The chain is built from TRBV2 and TRBJ1-1; D gene ambiguous. Sequenced input: primary lung tumor tissue. The CDR3, as DNA: TGTGCCAGCAGAGACCCGAACACTGAAGCTTTCTTT. As protein: CASRDPNTEAFF.